One sample yielded the 15 T cell receptor beta chains listed below, sequenced in a study of cytotoxic CD8 clonotypes in ibrutinib-treated CLL. The repertoire was sequenced with immunoSEQ multiplex PCR; TCRdb's copy has only in-frame clones and lacks some. The table shows 140,000 to 150,000 clones, with approximately 80% occurring only once. Here the sequenced sample was PBMCs, taken after 24 months of ibrutinib treatment. All receptors come from a human donor with chronic lymphocytic leukemia.

The chain has TRBV7-9 and TRBJ2-2, with 7 positions matching TRBD2. CDR1 and CDR2 (germline): SEHNR, FQNEAQ (reference sequence). This CDR3 is 15 amino acids long. V dropped 6 bases and J dropped 5; count of bases not matched to a gene: 9. CDR3 nucleotide sequence: TGTGCCAGCAGACCTATTGAGCGGGAAACCGGGGAGCTGTTTTTT. It encodes CASRPIERETGELFF. Variable domain in full (rest from reference TRBV7-9 and TRBJ2-2): DTGVSQNPRHKITKRGQNVTFRCDPISEHNRLYWYRQTLGQGPEFLTYFQNEAQLEKSRLLSDRFSAERPKGSFSTLEIQRTEQGDSAMYLCASRPIERETGELFFGEGSRLTVL.

Notes on this clone: The junction does not match germline at one end; this may be a read error. This chain uses TRBV5-1 with TRBJ1-4; D remains ambiguous. Germline values: CDR1 SGHRS, CDR2 YFSETQ. CDR3 length: 15 residues. CDR3 DNA: TGCGCCAGCAGCTTAAATGTAGGTACTAGTGAAAAACTGTTTTTT. The encoded protein is CASSLNVGTSEKLFF.

The chain combines TRBV30 with TRBJ2-5; D unclear. From germline, CDR1 is GTSNPN and CDR2 SVGIG (reference sequence). Trimming took 0 bases from V and 5 from J, leaving 10 bases between them. The CDR3 is made up of 13 amino acids. This CDR3 reads CAWSVHGVETQYF. In DNA, the CDR3 is TGTGCCTGGAGTGTACATGGGGTGGAGACCCAGTACTTC.

The chain links TRBV6-5 to TRBJ2-5, with D possibly being TRBD2 (5 bases). The V end was cut by 3 bases, the J end by 2 bases, with 10 bases between. The CDR3 covers 14 residues. Germline V gene lookup returns CDR1 MNHEY and CDR2 SVGAGI. The CDR3 coding sequence is TGTGCCAGCAGTTATGGGAGTTCGCAAGAGACCCAGTACTTC. It codes for CASSYGSSQETQYF.

V usage is TRBV7-3 and J usage is TRBJ2-3, with D tentatively TRBD1 (6 bases). Trimming pared 5 bases from V and 1 base from J, leaving 16 bases between. The CDR3 runs 16 residues. The germline V gene has CDR1 SGHTA and CDR2 FQGTGA. The CDR3 here is CASSGGHRAGTDTQYF. CDR3 nucleotide sequence: TGTGCCAGCAGCGGGGGACACCGGGCAGGCACAGATACGCAGTATTTT. Variable domain in full (rest from reference TRBV7-3 and TRBJ2-3): GAGVSQTPSNKVTEKGKYVELRCDPISGHTALYWYRQSLGQGPEFLIYFQGTGAADDSGLPNDRFFAVRPEGSVSTLKIQRTERGDSAVYLCASSGGHRAGTDTQYFGPGTRLTVL.

The J gene is TRBJ1-2, the V gene TRBV18; unclear D gene. The V gene lost 3 bases and the J gene lost 3 bases, with 14 bases spanning the gap. The germline gives CDR1 KGHSH, CDR2 LQKENI. The CDR3 is 15 residues long. Here the CDR3 reads CASSPLDGRHYGYTF. The CDR3 DNA sequence: TGTGCCAGCTCACCTCTAGACGGCCGGCACTATGGCTACACCTTC. Full variable domain (rest looked up from reference TRBV18 and TRBJ1-2): NAGVMQNPRHLVRRRGQEARLRCSPMKGHSHVYWYRQLPEEGLKFMVYLQKENIIDESGMPKERFSAEFPKEGPSILRIQQVVRGDSAAYFCASSPLDGRHYGYTFGSGTRLTVV.

This sequence joins TRBV18 and TRBJ1-3; the D gene is possibly TRBD1 (5 bases). Trimming pared 2 bases from V and 1 base from J, leaving 15 bases between. The germline V gene encodes CDR1 KGHSH and CDR2 LQKENI. The CDR3 has 17 amino acids. CDR3 region: CASSPEKSGGSGNTIYF. CDR3 DNA sequence: TGTGCCAGCTCACCAGAAAAATCTGGGGGGTCTGGAAACACCATATATTTT. The entire variable domain, with the rest obtained from reference TRBV18 and TRBJ1-3, is as follows: NAGVMQNPRHLVRRRGQEARLRCSPMKGHSHVYWYRQLPEEGLKFMVYLQKENIIDESGMPKERFSAEFPKEGPSILRIQQVVRGDSAAYFCASSPEKSGGSGNTIYFGEGSWLTVV.

A single count supports this clone. This rearrangement joins TRBV4-2 to TRBJ2-7, with 7 bases that match TRBD2. The trim removed 0 bases at V and 2 bases at J, leaving 7 bases unmatched. Germline loops: CDR1 LGHNA, CDR2 YNFKEQ. The CDR3 length is 16 residues. The CDR3, as DNA: TGTGCCAGCAGCCAAGAGGGGGGGGACGGCGCCTACGAGCAGTACTTC. This sequence encodes CASSQEGGDGAYEQYF.

The rearrangement uses TRBV5-1 and TRBJ1-2, with D maybe TRBD1 (6 bases). The V gene's germline CDR1 is SGHRS and CDR2 YFSETQ. The ends were cut back, 0 bases at V and 0 bases at J, with 12 bases in the middle. CDR3 length equals 16 residues. CDR3 residues: CASSLVAGVPNYGYTF. The CDR3 region has the DNA TGCGCCAGCAGCTTGGTAGCAGGGGTCCCTAACTATGGCTACACCTTC. Full variable domain (rest looked up from reference TRBV5-1 and TRBJ1-2): KAGVTQTPRYLIKTRGQQVTLSCSPISGHRSVSWYQQTPGQGLQFLFEYFSETQRNKGNFPGRFSGRQFSNSRSEMNVSTLELGDSALYLCASSLVAGVPNYGYTFGSGTRLTVV.

The chain uses TRBV10-1 and TRBJ2-7; D may be TRBD1 or TRBD2 (5 bases each). Germline CDR1 reads WNHNN; CDR2 reads SYGVQD (reference sequence). This CDR3 is built from 18 residues. V lost 0 bases to trimming and J lost 3 bases, with 21 bases between them. The CDR3 DNA is TGCGCCAGCAGTGAGTCCCCCCCCCACGGGACCGTAGTCTACGAGCAGTACTTC. Translation: CASSESPPHGTVVYEQYF.

The genes are TRBV6-1 and TRBJ2-3, with D unresolved. The germline V gene has CDR1 MNHNS and CDR2 SASEGT. The V and J ends lost 7 bases and 7 bases respectively, with 15 bases between them. The CDR3 runs to 13 residues. The CDR3 is CASNLNGANTQYF. CDR3 bases: TGTGCCAGCAACCTGAATGGTGCCAATACGCAGTATTTT.

Details on this clone: Other DNA sequences from this sample encode an identical CDR3 as well. The J gene is TRBJ2-7, the V gene TRBV18; D call uncertain. This CDR3 region has 11 residues. V dropped 2 bases and J dropped 4 bases, with 3 bases sitting between them. CDR1 and CDR2 (germline): KGHSH, LQKENI. The CDR3: CASSPGYEQYF. The CDR3 region has the DNA TGTGCCAGCTCACCAGGTTACGAGCAGTACTTC.

This clone was detected only once. V and J are TRBV4-3 and TRBJ2-1; TRBD2 matches 14 bases. There are 16 residues in the CDR3. The ends lost 0 bases at V and 8 bases at J; junction bases unmatched: 3. CDR1 and CDR2 (germline): LGHNA, YSLEER. The CDR3 DNA reads as TGCGCCAGCAGCCAAGATGGGACTAGCGGGAGCTATGAGCAGTTCTTC. It translates to CASSQDGTSGSYEQFF.

This clone was counted once. The J gene is TRBJ2-1, the V gene TRBV4-2; D uncertain. Looked up from germline, CDR1 is LGHNA and CDR2 is YNFKEQ. V dropped 4 bases and J dropped 2 bases, with 9 bases sitting between them. The CDR3 sequence is 14 residues long. In nucleotides, the CDR3 is TGTGCCAGCAGCCGCGCGGAAACCTACAATGAGCAGTTCTTC. It is translated as CASSRAETYNEQFF.

A few counts support this clone. The CDR3 protein is CASSLISGRAYEQFF. The CDR3 nucleotides are TGTGCCAGCAGCTTAATCAGCGGGAGGGCCTATGAGCAGTTCTTC. This sequence joins TRBV7-3 and TRBJ2-1, with 10 bases fitting TRBD2. Unmatched junction bases numbered 5, after V lost 1 base and J lost 8 bases. CDR3 size: 15 residues. Germline CDR1 reads SGHTA; CDR2 reads FQGTGA.